Below, 13 T cell receptor beta chains from the same sample are listed, as sequenced in a study of T-cell memory formation after mild COVID-19. From the 5' RACE reads, TCRdb called clonotypes with MiXCR, one entry per CDR3 protein. The sample has a few hundred thousand distinct CDR3 sequences; around 15% are singletons. Sequenced sample: PBMCs or a T cell subset sorted from them (not recorded which). The receptor set was obtained from a man between 18 and 29 years old who had mild COVID-19 (a few samples of this study predate the infection). Cell type and time point are not known.

The gene calls are TRBV6-6 and TRBJ2-1; D unresolved. Per the germline V gene, CDR1 is MNHNY and CDR2 is SVGAGI (reference sequence). V dropped 8 bases and J dropped 2 bases, with 10 bases sitting between them. The CDR3 consists of 13 residues. The CDR3 sequence: CASSRQPYNEQFF. CDR3 DNA: TGTGCCAGCTCACGGCAGCCCTACAATGAGCAGTTCTTC.

In its sample, this clonotype was seen a few times. The rearrangement uses TRBV6-5 and TRBJ2-1; 8 bases agree with TRBD2. V lost 4 bases, J lost 10 bases, and 9 bases stayed unmatched. CDR3 length: 14 amino acids. Germline V lookup: CDR1 MNHEY, CDR2 SVGAGI. The CDR3 reads CASSFGGGRSEQFF. CDR3 bases: TGTGCCAGCAGTTTCGGCGGGGGGAGGTCGGAGCAGTTCTTC.

V and J are TRBV7-2 and TRBJ2-2; unclear D gene. CDR1 is SGHTA and CDR2 is FQGNSA in the germline V gene. The CDR3 consists of 13 residues. V was clipped by 2 bases and J by 8 bases, with 9 bases between them. The CDR3 reads CASSLHRRGELFF. The CDR3 DNA reads as TGTGCCAGCAGCTTACACCGACGAGGGGAGCTGTTTTTT.

The CDR3 bases are TGTGCCAGCAGCCAGGAACCTGGGGAGTCGGTGCAGTTCTTC. Its translation: CASSQEPGESVQFF. The V gene is TRBV3-2, the J gene TRBJ2-1. TRBV3-2 is designated a pseudogene. The CDR3 totals 14 residues.

This clonotype appeared a single time. The rearrangement joins TRBV2 to TRBJ2-1; D is uncertain. Trimming stripped 1 base from V and 4 bases from J, with 5 bases between. The V gene's germline CDR1 is SNHLY and CDR2 FYNNEI. This CDR3 has 13 amino acids. The CDR3 nucleotides read TGTGCCAGCAGTGAAGACTATTACAATGAGCAGTTCTTC. Translation: CASSEDYYNEQFF. Together with reference TRBV2 and TRBJ2-1, the CDR3 gives the full variable domain: EPEVTQTPSHQVTQMGQEVILRCVPISNHLYFYWYRQILGQKVEFLVSFYNNEISEKSEIFDDQFSVERPDGSNFTLKIRSTKLEDSAMYFCASSEDYYNEQFFGPGTRLTVL.

There are a few counts of this clonotype. The chain links TRBV4-1 to TRBJ2-1; possible D gene TRBD1, 6 bases. In germline, CDR1 is MGHRA, CDR2 YSYEKL. Trimming removed 4 bases at V and 4 bases at J, with 11 bases between. This CDR3 has 14 amino acids. DNA of the CDR3: TGCGCCAGCAGCCCGAACAGGGCATACAATGAGCAGTTCTTC. This sequence encodes CASSPNRAYNEQFF.

The rearrangement joins TRBV14 to TRBJ1-6; unclear D gene. Germline assignment: CDR1 SGHDN and CDR2 FVKESK. The CDR3 has 15 amino acids. Trimming took 2 bases from V and 3 from J, leaving 8 bases between them. The CDR3 region is CASSQLGIYNSPLHF. As DNA, the CDR3 is TGTGCCAGCAGCCAACTGGGGATCTATAATTCACCCCTCCACTTT. The full variable domain, completed using reference TRBV14 and TRBJ1-6, is EAGVTQFPSHSVIEKGQTVTLRCDPISGHDNLYWYRRVMGKEIKFLLHFVKESKQDESGMPNNRFLAERTGGTYSTLKVQPAELEDSGVYFCASSQLGIYNSPLHFGNGTRLTVT.

This clonotype was seen a handful of times. The chain joins TRBV5-1 to TRBJ1-4; D is unresolved. The germline V gene has CDR1 SGHRS and CDR2 YFSETQ. Trimming cost V 4 bases and J 0 bases, with 7 bases left between them. This CDR3 is 14 amino acids long. The CDR3 DNA is TGCGCCAGCAGCAAACAAGCAACTAATGAAAAACTGTTTTTT. Residues: CASSKQATNEKLFF.

The gene calls are TRBV21-1 and TRBJ2-1; the D segment call TRBD1 is taken from the table without a DNA check. TRBV21-1 is a documented pseudogene. CDR3 length equals 19 residues. CDR3 DNA sequence: TGTGCCAGCAGCAAAGTGACCCGGGCAGGGCTAGCGGGGCTAGATGAGCAGTTCTTC. Translating gives CASSKVTRAGLAGLDEQFF.

The CDR3 nucleotides are TGTGCCAGCATGGGCGGGGGGGCTGAAGAGCAGTACTTC. Translating it yields CASMGGGAEEQYF. This chain joins TRBV6-2 or TRBV6-3 and TRBJ2-7; 9 bases are shared with TRBD2. This CDR3 is built from 13 residues. Germline loops: CDR1 MNHEY, CDR2 SVGEGT. V shed 7 bases, J shed 7 bases, and the junction held 8 bases outside the gene matches.

This clonotype has a handful of counts. A junction boundary mismatches the germline segment, possibly from a read error. This sequence joins TRBV7-7 and TRBJ2-1, with D perhaps TRBD1 (5 bases). This CDR3 has 14 amino acids. Germline CDR1 SSHAT, CDR2 FNYEAQ (reference sequence). CDR3 in amino acids: CASSPQGNRNEQFF. The DNA of the CDR3 is TGTGCTAGCAGCCCCCAGGGAAATCGCAATGAGCAGTTCTTC.

This clonotype was seen a few times. The rearrangement uses TRBV6-1 and TRBJ2-1; D gene ambiguous. The germline V gene has CDR1 MNHNS and CDR2 SASEGT. The length of the CDR3 is 14 residues. Trimming shortened V by 4 bases and J by 9 bases, and 16 bases separated the two germline ends. The CDR3 protein is CASSATVGMGEQFF. Here the CDR3 DNA reads TGTGCCAGCAGTGCAACTGTCGGCATGGGTGAGCAGTTCTTC.

This clonotype turned up a few times. V and J are TRBV4-1 and TRBJ1-1, with D unclear. Germline CDR1 and CDR2: MGHRA and YSYEKL. The CDR3 loop spans 17 amino acids. The germline V and J ends were trimmed by 4 bases and 5 bases, with 23 bases remaining between them. The CDR3 DNA follows: TGCGCCAGCAGCCCTCGCACGGACGCCAGTTGGAGGACTGAAGCTTTCTTT. Protein sequence: CASSPRTDASWRTEAFF.